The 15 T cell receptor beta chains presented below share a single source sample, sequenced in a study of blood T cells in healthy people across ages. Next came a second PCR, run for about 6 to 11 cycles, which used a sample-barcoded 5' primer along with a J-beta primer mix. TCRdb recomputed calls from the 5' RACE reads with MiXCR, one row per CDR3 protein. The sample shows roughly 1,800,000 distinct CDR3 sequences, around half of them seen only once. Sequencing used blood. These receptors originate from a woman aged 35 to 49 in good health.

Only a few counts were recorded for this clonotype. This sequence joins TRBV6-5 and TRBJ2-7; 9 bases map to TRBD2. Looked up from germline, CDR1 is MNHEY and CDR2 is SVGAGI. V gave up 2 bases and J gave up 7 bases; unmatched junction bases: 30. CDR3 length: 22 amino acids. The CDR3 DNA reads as TGTGCCAGCAGTTACCTCGCGGGAGGGACACGGACTAGTGGTGCCTCCTACAATGAGCAGTACTTC. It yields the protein CASSYLAGGTRTSGASYNEQYF.

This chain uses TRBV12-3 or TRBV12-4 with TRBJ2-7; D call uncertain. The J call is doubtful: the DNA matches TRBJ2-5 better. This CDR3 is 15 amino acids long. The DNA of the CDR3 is TGTGCCAGCAGCCTAGGGATAGAATCTGAAGAGACCCAGTACTTC. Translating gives CASSLGIESEETQYF.

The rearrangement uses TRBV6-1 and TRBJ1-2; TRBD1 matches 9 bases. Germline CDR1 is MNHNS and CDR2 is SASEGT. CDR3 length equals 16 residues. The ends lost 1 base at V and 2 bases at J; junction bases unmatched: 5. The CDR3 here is CASSEGTGERNYGYTF. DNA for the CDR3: TGTGCCAGCAGTGAAGGGACAGGGGAGAGAAACTATGGCTACACCTTC.

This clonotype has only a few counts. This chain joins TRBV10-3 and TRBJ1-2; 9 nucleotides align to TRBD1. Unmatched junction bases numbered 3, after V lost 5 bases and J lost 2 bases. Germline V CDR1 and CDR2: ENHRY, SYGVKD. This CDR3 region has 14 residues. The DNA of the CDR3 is TGTGCCATCAGTCCGGGACAGGGAAACTATGGCTACACCTTC. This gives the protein CAISPGQGNYGYTF.

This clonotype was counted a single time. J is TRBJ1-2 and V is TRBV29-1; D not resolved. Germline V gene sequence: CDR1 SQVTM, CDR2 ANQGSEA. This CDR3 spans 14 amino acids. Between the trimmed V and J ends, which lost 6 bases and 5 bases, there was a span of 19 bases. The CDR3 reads CSVSTGWKRYGYTF. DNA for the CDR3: TGCAGCGTCTCGACGGGCTGGAAGAGGTATGGCTACACCTTC. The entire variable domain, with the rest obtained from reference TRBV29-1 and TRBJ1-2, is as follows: SAVISQKPSRDICQRGTSLTIQCQVDSQVTMMFWYRQQPGQSLTLIATANQGSEATYESGFVIDKFPISRPNLTFSTLTVSNMSPEDSSIYLCSVSTGWKRYGYTFGSGTRLTVV.

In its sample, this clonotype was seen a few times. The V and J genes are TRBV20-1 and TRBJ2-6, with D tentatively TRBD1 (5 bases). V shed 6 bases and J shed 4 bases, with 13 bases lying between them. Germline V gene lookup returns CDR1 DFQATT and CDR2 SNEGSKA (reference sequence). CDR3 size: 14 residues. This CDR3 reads CSARLQAGANVLTF. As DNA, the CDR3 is TGCAGTGCCCGTCTACAGGCGGGGGCCAACGTCCTGACTTTC.

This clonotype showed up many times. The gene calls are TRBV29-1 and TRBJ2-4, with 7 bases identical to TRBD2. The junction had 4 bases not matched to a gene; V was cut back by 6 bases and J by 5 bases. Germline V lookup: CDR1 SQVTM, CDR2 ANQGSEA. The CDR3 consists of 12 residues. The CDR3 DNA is TGCAGCGTCCTTGGGGGGGAAAACATTCAGTACTTC. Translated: CSVLGGENIQYF.

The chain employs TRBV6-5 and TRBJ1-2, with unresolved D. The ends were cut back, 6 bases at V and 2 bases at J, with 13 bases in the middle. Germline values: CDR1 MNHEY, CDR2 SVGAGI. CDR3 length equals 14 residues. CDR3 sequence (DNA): TGTGCCAGCAGCTGGCGGGAAGAGAACTATGGCTACACCTTC. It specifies CASSWREENYGYTF.

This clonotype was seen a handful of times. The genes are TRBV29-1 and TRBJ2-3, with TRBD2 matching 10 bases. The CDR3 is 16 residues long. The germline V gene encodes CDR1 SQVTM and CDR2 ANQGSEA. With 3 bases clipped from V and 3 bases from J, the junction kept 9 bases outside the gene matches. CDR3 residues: CSVERERGGLTDTQYF. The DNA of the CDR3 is TGCAGCGTTGAGCGGGAGCGGGGGGGCTTAACAGATACGCAGTATTTT.

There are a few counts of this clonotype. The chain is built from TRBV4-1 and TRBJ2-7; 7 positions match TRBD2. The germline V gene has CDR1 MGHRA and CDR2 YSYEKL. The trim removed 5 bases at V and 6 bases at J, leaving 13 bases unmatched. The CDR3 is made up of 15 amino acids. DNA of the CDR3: TGCGCCAGCAGCTACGTAAGCGGGGTAAAGAGCGAGCAGTACTTC. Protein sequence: CASSYVSGVKSEQYF.

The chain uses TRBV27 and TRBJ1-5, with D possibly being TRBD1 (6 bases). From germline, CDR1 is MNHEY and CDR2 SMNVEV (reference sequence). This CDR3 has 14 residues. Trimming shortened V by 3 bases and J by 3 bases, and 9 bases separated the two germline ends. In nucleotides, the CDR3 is TGTGCCAGCAGTTTCGGACAGTTCAATCAGCCCCAGCATTTT. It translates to CASSFGQFNQPQHF.

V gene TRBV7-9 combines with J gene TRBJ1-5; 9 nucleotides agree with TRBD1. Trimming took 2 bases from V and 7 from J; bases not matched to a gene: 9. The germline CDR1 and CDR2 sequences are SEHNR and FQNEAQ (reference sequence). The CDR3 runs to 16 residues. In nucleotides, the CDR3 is TGTGCCAGCAGCTTATTAACAGGGGGCGAGAACCAGCCCCAGCATTTT. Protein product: CASSLLTGGENQPQHF.

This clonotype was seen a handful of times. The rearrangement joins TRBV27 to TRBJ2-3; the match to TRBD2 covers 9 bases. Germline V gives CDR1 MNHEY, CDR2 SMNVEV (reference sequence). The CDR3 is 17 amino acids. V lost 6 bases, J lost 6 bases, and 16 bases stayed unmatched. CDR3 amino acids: CASSPRLAGSLADTQYF. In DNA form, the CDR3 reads TGTGCCAGCAGCCCCCGGCTAGCGGGGTCGCTTGCGGATACGCAGTATTTT.

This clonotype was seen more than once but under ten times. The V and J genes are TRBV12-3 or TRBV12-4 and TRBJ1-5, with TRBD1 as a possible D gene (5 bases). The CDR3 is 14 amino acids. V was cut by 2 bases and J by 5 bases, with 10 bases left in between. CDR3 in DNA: TGTGCCAGCAGTTTAAGGGGTGAGGATCAGCCCCAGCATTTT. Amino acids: CASSLRGEDQPQHF.

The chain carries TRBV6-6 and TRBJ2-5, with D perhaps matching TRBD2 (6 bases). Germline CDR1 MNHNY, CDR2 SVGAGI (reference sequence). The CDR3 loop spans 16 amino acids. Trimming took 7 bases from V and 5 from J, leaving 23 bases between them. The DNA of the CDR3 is TGTGCCAGCACCCCCGAACTAGCCGAAACCGGGGAGACCCAGTACTTC. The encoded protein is CASTPELAETGETQYF.